The 28 T cell receptor beta chains listed next were all sequenced from one sample in a study of cytomegalovirus exposure and HLA in healthy donors. PCR primers comprised 60 Vbeta and 13 Jbeta primers. Method: immunoSEQ multiplex PCR; TCRdb's copy keeps in-frame clones and lacks some. The sample yields approximately 150,000 clones, 65% to 80% seen once. Material for sequencing was PBMCs. These TCRs come from a woman aged 40 to 50 in good health and CMV-seropositive.

The chain uses TRBV25-1 and TRBJ2-1; 11 bases match TRBD2. Trimming took 5 bases from V and 7 from J; bases not matched to a gene: 1. Germline V gene lookup returns CDR1 MGHDK and CDR2 SYGVNS. This CDR3 contains 13 residues. CDR3 protein: CASSLAGGNEQFF. The DNA for the CDR3 is TGTGCCAGCAGTTTAGCGGGAGGGAATGAGCAGTTCTTC.

The rearrangement links TRBV7-2 to TRBJ1-1, with a weak D call TRBD1 (6 bases). The CDR3 covers 16 residues. CDR1 is SGHTA, CDR2 FQGNSA, per germline. Trimming took 3 bases from V and 3 from J, leaving 17 bases between them. The DNA for the CDR3 is TGTGCCAGCAGCTTTCTGACAGGCCTGAGGGACACTGAAGCTTTCTTT. Its protein is CASSFLTGLRDTEAFF. Looking up the rest from reference TRBV7-2 and TRBJ1-1 gives the full variable domain: GAGVSQSPSNKVTEKGKDVELRCDPISGHTALYWYRQSLGQGLEFLIYFQGNSAPDKSGLPSDRFSAERTGGSVSTLTIQRTQQEDSAVYLCASSFLTGLRDTEAFFGQGTRLTVV.

The rearrangement links TRBV10-3 to TRBJ2-1; 7 positions match TRBD2. After removal of 11 bases from V and 7 bases from J, the junction contained 11 bases not matched to a gene. Germline assignment: CDR1 ENHRY and CDR2 SYGVKD. The CDR3 consists of 13 residues. The CDR3 sequence is CASTERGTNEQFF. In DNA, the CDR3 is TGTGCCTCGACCGAGCGGGGAACGAATGAGCAGTTCTTC.

This chain links TRBV4-3 with TRBJ2-5, with 11 bases fitting TRBD2. V gave up 0 bases and J gave up 5 bases; unmatched junction bases: 8. This CDR3 comprises 17 residues. Germline V lookup: CDR1 LGHNA, CDR2 YSLEER. The CDR3: CASSQDTSGRGGETQYF. CDR3 sequence (DNA): TGCGCCAGCAGCCAAGATACTAGCGGGAGAGGGGGGGAGACCCAGTACTTC.

The chain carries TRBV6-1 and TRBJ2-5; no firm D call. Deletions cut 4 bases from V and 1 base from J, with 10 bases between. This CDR3 has 14 residues. Germline-derived CDR1 and CDR2 are MNHNS and SASEGT. The CDR3 coding sequence is TGTGCCAGCAGTGCCCCCCAGTTCCAAGAGACCCAGTACTTC. This sequence encodes CASSAPQFQETQYF.

This clone occurred a few times. The chain recombines TRBV7-2 with TRBJ2-7; D is uncertain. Per germline, CDR1 SGHTA and CDR2 FQGNSA. V was pared by 5 bases and J by 0 bases, with 11 bases between. CDR3 length: 14 residues. CDR3 loop: CASSPSSSSYEQYF. In nucleotides, the CDR3 is TGTGCCAGCAGCCCTTCGTCCAGCTCCTACGAGCAGTACTTC.

The V gene is TRBV7-2, the J gene TRBJ1-6, with TRBD1 identical over 10 bases. CDR1 and CDR2 from the germline V gene are SGHTA and FQGNSA. This CDR3 has 15 amino acids. The V segment lost 7 bases and the J segment 6 bases; nucleotides outside the gene matches: 6. CDR3 protein: CASMRQGAGNSPLHF. CDR3 sequence (DNA): TGTGCCAGCATGCGACAGGGGGCGGGTAATTCACCCCTCCACTTT.

V usage is TRBV5-1 and J usage is TRBJ2-5, with 9 bases lining up with TRBD1. Germline V CDR1 and CDR2: SGHRS, YFSETQ. V dropped 0 bases and J dropped 4; count of bases not matched to a gene: 7. The CDR3 sequence is 16 residues long. CDR3 region: CASSLVTGGVRETQYF. The CDR3, as DNA: TGCGCCAGCAGCTTGGTGACAGGGGGGGTTCGAGAGACCCAGTACTTC.

The chain has TRBV7-9 and TRBJ2-5; TRBD2 matches at 8 bases. Germline-derived CDR1 and CDR2 are SEHNR and FQNEAQ (reference sequence). CDR3 length equals 16 residues. V dropped 5 bases and J dropped 1; count of bases not matched to a gene: 9. CDR3 coding DNA: TGTGCCAGCAGCGTACTAGCGGCTACTGGCCAAGAGACCCAGTACTTC. This translates into CASSVLAATGQETQYF.

This clone occurred many times. The chain carries TRBV4-3 and TRBJ2-3; the match to TRBD1 covers 9 bases. The CDR3 loop spans 15 amino acids. The germline V gene has CDR1 LGHNA and CDR2 YSLEER. Trimming at V came to 2 bases and at J to 5 bases, leaving 5 bases not matched to a gene. The CDR3 nucleotides read TGCGCCAGCAGCCAAAGGACAGGGGACCAAGATACGCAGTATTTT. It codes for CASSQRTGDQDTQYF.

A single count supports this clone. The V and J genes are TRBV6-5 and TRBJ2-1, with 15 bases lining up with TRBD2. The germline gives CDR1 MNHEY, CDR2 SVGAGI. The CDR3 is 15 amino acids. V was pared by 4 bases and J by 9 bases, with 4 bases of the junction left unmatched. CDR3 DNA sequence: TGTGCCAGCAGTTCGCGGACTAGCGGGAGGGGTGAGCAGTTCTTC. Protein product: CASSSRTSGRGEQFF.

The chain has TRBV6-1 and TRBJ2-1; the D is unclear. Trimming took 4 bases from V and 6 from J, leaving 13 bases between them. CDR1 is MNHNS, CDR2 SASEGT, per germline. CDR3 length: 14 amino acids. The CDR3, as DNA: TGTGCCAGCAGTGGAGGTCAGTATTTCAATGAGCAGTTCTTC. The encoded protein is CASSGGQYFNEQFF.

This clone came up once. The chain links TRBV28 to TRBJ1-1; the D gene is possibly TRBD1 (5 bases). Between the trimmed V and J ends, which lost 0 bases and 1 base, there was a span of 9 bases. From germline, CDR1 is MDHEN and CDR2 SYDVKM. This CDR3 spans 15 amino acids. CDR3 amino acids: CASSLWTRANTEAFF. CDR3 DNA sequence: TGTGCCAGCAGTTTATGGACCAGGGCGAACACTGAAGCTTTCTTT. Variable domain in full (rest from reference TRBV28 and TRBJ1-1): DVKVTQSSRYLVKRTGEKVFLECVQDMDHENMFWYRQDPGLGLRLIYFSYDVKMKEKGDIPEGYSVSREKKERFSLILESASTNQTSMYLCASSLWTRANTEAFFGQGTRLTVV.

The chain has TRBV6-5 and TRBJ2-1, with 7 bases that match TRBD2. With 1 base clipped from V and 6 bases from J, the junction kept 6 bases outside the gene matches. The germline gives CDR1 MNHEY, CDR2 SVGAGI. The CDR3 has 15 amino acids. The CDR3 loop reads CASSYWAGVGNEQFF. The CDR3 DNA is TGTGCCAGCAGTTACTGGGCGGGAGTAGGCAATGAGCAGTTCTTC.

The chain is built from TRBV5-1 and TRBJ1-3, with D unclear. The CDR3 covers 14 residues. Between the trimmed V and J ends, which lost 1 base and 6 bases, there was a span of 11 bases. The V gene's germline CDR1 is SGHRS and CDR2 YFSETQ. CDR3 amino acids: CASSLIGSENTIYF. As DNA, the CDR3 is TGCGCCAGCAGCTTGATCGGCAGCGAAAACACCATATATTTT.

The chain carries TRBV4-1 and TRBJ2-3, with TRBD2 as a possible D gene (6 bases). There are 17 residues in the CDR3. V lost 2 bases and J 0 bases, leaving 15 bases between the germline ends. CDR1 is MGHRA, CDR2 YSYEKL, per germline. CDR3 amino acids: CASSQNPTSISTDTQYF. Written as DNA, the CDR3 is TGCGCCAGCAGCCAAAATCCTACTAGCATTAGCACAGATACGCAGTATTTT.

V usage is TRBV30 and J usage is TRBJ2-7; TRBD2 matches 8 bases. CDR1 is GTSNPN and CDR2 is SVGIG in the germline V gene (reference sequence). This CDR3 spans 15 amino acids. J lost 3 bases, V lost 2 bases, and 9 bases had no gene match. The CDR3 is CAWSQWTSRVYEQYF. CDR3 bases: TGTGCCTGGAGTCAATGGACTAGCCGGGTCTACGAGCAGTACTTC. Drawing the rest from reference TRBV30 and TRBJ2-7, the complete variable domain is SQTIHQWPATLVQPVGSPLSLECTVEGTSNPNLYWYRQAAGRGLQLLFYSVGIGQISSEVPQNLSASRPQDRQFILSSKKLLLSDSGFYLCAWSQWTSRVYEQYFGPGTRLTVT.

This sequence joins TRBV6-1 and TRBJ1-2, with TRBD1 matching 8 bases. The CDR3 loop spans 13 amino acids. Germline loops: CDR1 MNHNS, CDR2 SASEGT. J gave up 3 bases and V 6 bases, and 3 bases lay outside the gene matches. The CDR3 here is CASRETGDYGYTF. The CDR3 DNA follows: TGTGCCAGCAGGGAGACAGGGGACTATGGCTACACCTTC.

The chain uses TRBV18 and TRBJ2-2; weak D call: TRBD2 (6 bases). The CDR3 runs to 17 residues. Germline values: CDR1 KGHSH, CDR2 LQKENI. V was cut by 4 bases and J by 4 bases, with 19 bases left in between. The CDR3 sequence: CASSQISGSGITGELFF. CDR3 coding DNA: TGTGCCAGCTCACAAATCTCCGGGAGTGGTATCACCGGGGAGCTGTTTTTT. Supplemented by reference TRBV18 and TRBJ2-2, the full variable domain reads NAGVMQNPRHLVRRRGQEARLRCSPMKGHSHVYWYRQLPEEGLKFMVYLQKENIIDESGMPKERFSAEFPKEGPSILRIQQVVRGDSAAYFCASSQISGSGITGELFFGEGSRLTVL.

The chain combines TRBV10-3 with TRBJ2-5, with a tentative D call TRBD1 (6 bases). The CDR3 sequence is 15 residues long. Germline-derived CDR1 and CDR2 are ENHRY and SYGVKD. V was trimmed by 5 bases and J by 5 bases, leaving 18 bases between them. Here the CDR3 DNA reads TGTGCCATCAGTAATAGACAGGCCGCGCTTGAGACCCAGTACTTC. This codes for CAISNRQAALETQYF.

The chain combines TRBV23-1 with TRBJ2-7; D remains ambiguous. TRBV23-1 is filed as an ORF, its function uncertain. V dropped 0 bases and J dropped 5 bases, with 17 bases sitting between them. The CDR3 is 16 residues long. The CDR3 loop reads CASSQSWRTPSDEQYF. The CDR3 bases are TGCGCCAGCAGTCAATCGTGGAGAACCCCTTCCGACGAGCAGTACTTC.

The chain couples TRBV19 to TRBJ1-1; no firm D call. V was cut by 1 base and J by 0 bases, with 6 bases left in between. Germline V gene lookup returns CDR1 LNHDA and CDR2 SQIVND (reference sequence). The CDR3 extends over 14 amino acids. The CDR3 sequence: CASSIGGVNTEAFF. As DNA, the CDR3 is TGTGCCAGTAGTATAGGCGGGGTGAACACTGAAGCTTTCTTT.

This rearrangement joins TRBV19 to TRBJ2-1; D unclear. CDR1 is LNHDA and CDR2 is SQIVND in the germline V gene (reference sequence). V dropped 4 bases and J dropped 2 bases, with 15 bases sitting between them. CDR3 size: 16 residues. This CDR3 is CASSKRSFPTYNEQFF. CDR3 in DNA: TGTGCCAGTAGTAAAAGGAGCTTCCCCACCTACAATGAGCAGTTCTTC.

The chain couples TRBV6-6 to TRBJ2-3; 10 bases align to TRBD2. Germline CDR1 is MNHNY and CDR2 is SVGAGI (reference sequence). V lost 2 bases to trimming and J lost 5 bases; unmatched junction nucleotides: 7. The CDR3 contains 16 residues. The CDR3 region is CASSYMSGGAVDTQYF. The CDR3 bases are TGTGCCAGCAGTTACATGAGCGGGGGGGCCGTAGATACGCAGTATTTT.

The V and J genes are TRBV14 and TRBJ1-1; D may be TRBD1 (6 bases). V was cut by 2 bases and J by 6 bases, with 19 bases left in between. This CDR3 has 16 amino acids. Germline V CDR1 and CDR2: SGHDN, FVKESK. CDR3 residues: CASSQPQGRVYAEAFF. The CDR3 DNA sequence: TGTGCCAGCAGCCAACCCCAGGGGCGAGTTTACGCTGAAGCTTTCTTT.

The genes are TRBV10-3 and TRBJ2-7, with 10 bases matching TRBD1. The J segment lost 2 bases and the V segment lost 11 bases, leaving 9 bases of the junction unmatched. Germline V gene lookup returns CDR1 ENHRY and CDR2 SYGVKD. This CDR3 comprises 14 residues. CDR3 nucleotides: TGTGCCGCCTCCCCGGGGACAGGGGCCTACGAGCAGTACTTC. Protein: CAASPGTGAYEQYF.

The genes are TRBV19 and TRBJ1-1; TRBD1 might be the D (6 bases). The V end lost 4 bases, the J end lost 5 bases, and 11 bases lay between the germline ends. The CDR3 is 13 residues long. Germline V gene lookup returns CDR1 LNHDA and CDR2 SQIVND (reference sequence). CDR3: CASSKEGGTEAFF. The CDR3 DNA reads TGTGCCAGTAGTAAAGAGGGGGGGACTGAAGCTTTCTTT.

This clone was seen a handful of times. This rearrangement joins TRBV30 to TRBJ2-1; a possible D gene is TRBD1 (5 bases). Germline V lookup: CDR1 GTSNPN, CDR2 SVGIG (reference sequence). This CDR3 region has 13 residues. V was trimmed by 3 bases and J by 4 bases, leaving 10 bases between them. CDR3 nucleotides: TGTGCCTGGAGGGTAGCAGGGTACAATGAGCAGTTCTTC. Translating gives CAWRVAGYNEQFF.